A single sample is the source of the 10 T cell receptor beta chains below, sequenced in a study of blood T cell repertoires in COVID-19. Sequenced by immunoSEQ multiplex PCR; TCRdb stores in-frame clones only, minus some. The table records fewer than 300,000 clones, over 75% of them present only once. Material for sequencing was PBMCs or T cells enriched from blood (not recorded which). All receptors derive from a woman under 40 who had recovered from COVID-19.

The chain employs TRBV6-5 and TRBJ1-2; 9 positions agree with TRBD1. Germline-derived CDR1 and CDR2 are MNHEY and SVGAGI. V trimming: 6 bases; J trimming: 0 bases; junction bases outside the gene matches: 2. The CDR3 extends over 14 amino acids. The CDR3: CASRDRGTNYGYTF. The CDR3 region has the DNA TGTGCCAGCAGGGACAGGGGAACTAACTATGGCTACACCTTC.

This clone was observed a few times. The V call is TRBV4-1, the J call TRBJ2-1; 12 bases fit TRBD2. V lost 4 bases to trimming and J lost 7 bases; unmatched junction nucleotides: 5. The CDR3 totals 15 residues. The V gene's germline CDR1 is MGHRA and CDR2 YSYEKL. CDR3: CASSRHLAGGNEQFF. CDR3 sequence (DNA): TGCGCCAGCAGCCGCCACCTAGCGGGAGGGAATGAGCAGTTCTTC.

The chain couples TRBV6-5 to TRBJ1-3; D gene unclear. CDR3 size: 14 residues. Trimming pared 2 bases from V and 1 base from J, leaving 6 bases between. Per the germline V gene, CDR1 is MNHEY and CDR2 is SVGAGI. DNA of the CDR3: TGTGCCAGCAGTTACAGCGGGTCTGGAAACACCATATATTTT. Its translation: CASSYSGSGNTIYF.

The CDR3 DNA is TGTGCCACCAGTGAACGACAGGGAAGAGGGGCTAGCGAGCAGTACTTC. This gives the protein CATSERQGRGASEQYF. V gene TRBV24-1 combines with J gene TRBJ2-7; 7 bases fit TRBD1. This CDR3 spans 16 amino acids. V shed 4 bases, J shed 6 bases, and the junction held 14 bases outside the gene matches. Germline V CDR1 and CDR2: KGHDR, SFDVKD.

CDR3 DNA: TGTGCCATCAGTGACAGGGTAGAGTATGGCTACACCTTC. It specifies CAISDRVEYGYTF. V gene TRBV10-3 combines with J gene TRBJ1-2, with a possible D match to TRBD1 (5 bases). Trimming left V 3 bases short and J 5 bases short, with 10 bases between. The CDR3 has 13 amino acids. Looked up from germline, CDR1 is ENHRY and CDR2 is SYGVKD.

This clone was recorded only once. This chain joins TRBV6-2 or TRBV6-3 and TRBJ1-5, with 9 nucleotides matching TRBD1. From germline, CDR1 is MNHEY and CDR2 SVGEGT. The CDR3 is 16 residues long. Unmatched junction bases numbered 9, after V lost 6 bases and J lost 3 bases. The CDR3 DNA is TGTGCCAGCAGCCCCGACAGGGGGGTTAACAATCAGCCCCAGCATTTT. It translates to CASSPDRGVNNQPQHF.

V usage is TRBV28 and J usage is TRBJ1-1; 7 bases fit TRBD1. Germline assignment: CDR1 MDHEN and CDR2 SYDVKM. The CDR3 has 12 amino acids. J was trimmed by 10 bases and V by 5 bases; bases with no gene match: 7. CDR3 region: CASSPTGSLAFF. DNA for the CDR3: TGTGCCAGCAGTCCGACAGGGAGTCTAGCTTTCTTT.

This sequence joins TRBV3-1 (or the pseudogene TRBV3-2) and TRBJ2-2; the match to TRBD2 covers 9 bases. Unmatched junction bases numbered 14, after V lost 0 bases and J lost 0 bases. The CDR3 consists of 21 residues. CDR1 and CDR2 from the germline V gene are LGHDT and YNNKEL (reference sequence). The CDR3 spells CASSQDYRLAVNMANTGELFF. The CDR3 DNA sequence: TGTGCCAGCAGCCAAGATTATCGACTAGCGGTCAATATGGCGAACACCGGGGAGCTGTTTTTT.

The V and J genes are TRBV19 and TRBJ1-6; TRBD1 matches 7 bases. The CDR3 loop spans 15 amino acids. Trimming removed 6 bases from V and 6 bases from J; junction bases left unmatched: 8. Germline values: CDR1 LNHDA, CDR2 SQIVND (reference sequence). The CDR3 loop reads CASSRDRDGNSPLHF. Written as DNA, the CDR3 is TGTGCCAGTAGCCGAGACAGGGACGGTAATTCACCCCTCCACTTT.

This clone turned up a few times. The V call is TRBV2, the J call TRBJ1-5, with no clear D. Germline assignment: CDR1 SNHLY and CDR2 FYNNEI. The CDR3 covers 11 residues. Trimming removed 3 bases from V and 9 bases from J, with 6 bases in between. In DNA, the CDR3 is TGTGCCAGCAGTGATCCGGGGCCCCAGCATTTT. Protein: CASSDPGPQHF.